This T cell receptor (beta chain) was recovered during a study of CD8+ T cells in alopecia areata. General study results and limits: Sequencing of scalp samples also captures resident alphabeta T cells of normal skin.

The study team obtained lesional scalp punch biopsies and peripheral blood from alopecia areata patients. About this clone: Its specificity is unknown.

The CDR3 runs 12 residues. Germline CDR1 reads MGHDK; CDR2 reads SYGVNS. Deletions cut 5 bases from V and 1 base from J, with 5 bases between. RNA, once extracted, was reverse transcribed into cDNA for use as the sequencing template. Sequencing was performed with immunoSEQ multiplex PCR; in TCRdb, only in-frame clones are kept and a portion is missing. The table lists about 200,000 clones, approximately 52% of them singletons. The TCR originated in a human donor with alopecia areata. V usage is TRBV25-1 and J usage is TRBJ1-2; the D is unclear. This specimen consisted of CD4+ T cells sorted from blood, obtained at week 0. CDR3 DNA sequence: TGTGCCAGCAGTCAAAGTAACTATGGCTACACCTTC. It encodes CASSQSNYGYTF.